A selection of T cell receptor beta chains follows, all from one sample in a study of T-cell reconstitution after alpha-beta-depleted transplantation in children. TCRdb reprocessed the PCR reads via MiXCR and lists one record per CDR3 protein. Among some 140,000 distinct CDR3 sequences listed, approximately 8.7% were seen once. This sample comprised PBMCs, mostly from graft donor cells, obtained 180 days after TCRalphabeta/CD19-depleted stem cell transplant. Receptor source: a girl under three years old who had a stem cell transplant for combined immunodeficiency, so the T cells may come from the graft donor. The CDR3 runs from the conserved cysteine through the conserved F or W. The D gene is left open where the match is weak. Only part of the rows carry a size: once, few, many, or a class if the clone is expanded.

clone_size: NA
j_call: TRBJ2-7
v_call: TRBV7-3
d_call: NA
cdr3_length: 14
cdr3_nt: TGTGCCAGCAGCTTAGCTGGAGGAGACTACGAGCAGTACTTC
cdr3_aa: CASSLAGGDYEQYF

clone_size: NA
j_call: TRBJ1-5
v_call: TRBV30
d_call: NA
cdr3_length: 13
cdr3_nt: TGTGCCTTCGGACGGGGGCCCTATCAGCCCCAGCATTTT
cdr3_aa: CAFGRGPYQPQHF

clone_size: NA
j_call: TRBJ2-1
v_call: TRBV18
d_call: NA
cdr3_length: 11
cdr3_nt: TGTGCCAGCTCACTCGGCAGGGAAAAGTTCTTC
cdr3_aa: CASSLGREKFF

clone_size: many
j_call: TRBJ2-1
v_call: TRBV7-2
d_call: NA
cdr3_length: 15
cdr3_nt: TGTGCCAGCAGCTTAATCCCCTCTGTGTACAATGAGCAGTTCTTC
cdr3_aa: CASSLIPSVYNEQFF

clone_size: NA
j_call: TRBJ2-3
v_call: TRBV10-3
d_call: TRBD2
cdr3_length: 14
cdr3_nt: TGTGCCATCAGCAGGACTAGTACTGGGGATACGCAGTATTTT
cdr3_aa: CAISRTSTGDTQYF

clone_size: many
j_call: TRBJ2-7
v_call: TRBV27
d_call: TRBD2
cdr3_length: 13
cdr3_nt: TGTGCCAGCAGTTTAGTCCGGGGGGACGAGCAGTACTTC
cdr3_aa: CASSLVRGDEQYF

clone_size: NA
j_call: TRBJ2-4
v_call: TRBV14
d_call: NA
cdr3_length: 17
cdr3_nt: TGTGCCAGCAGCCCTTATCCCGGGCAGGGCCGTCGAAACATTCAGTACTTC
cdr3_aa: CASSPYPGQGRRNIQYF

clone_size: few
j_call: TRBJ2-2
v_call: TRBV9
d_call: NA
cdr3_length: 14
cdr3_nt: TGTGCCAGCAGCGTAACCTTGGGGACCGGGGAGCTGTTTTTT
cdr3_aa: CASSVTLGTGELFF

clone_size: NA
j_call: TRBJ2-1
v_call: TRBV12-3/TRBV12-4
d_call: NA
cdr3_length: 12
cdr3_nt: TGTGCCAGCAGTTTAGCCTTGGGTCAGCAGTTCTTC
cdr3_aa: CASSLALGQQFF

clone_size: few
j_call: TRBJ2-3
v_call: TRBV30
d_call: NA
cdr3_length: 12
cdr3_nt: TGTGCCTGGGAAGGGAGGACAGATACGCAGTATTTT
cdr3_aa: CAWEGRTDTQYF

clone_size: NA
j_call: TRBJ2-7
v_call: TRBV10-3
d_call: NA
cdr3_length: 13
cdr3_nt: TGTGCCATCAGTGGCGTCAGCCTGGGAGAGCAGTACTTC
cdr3_aa: CAISGVSLGEQYF

clone_size: few
j_call: TRBJ2-3
v_call: TRBV28
d_call: NA
cdr3_length: 15
cdr3_nt: TGTGCCAGCAGTTCCCTAAGGGCTAGCACAGATACGCAGTATTTT
cdr3_aa: CASSSLRASTDTQYF

clone_size: NA
j_call: TRBJ2-1
v_call: TRBV7-8
d_call: NA
cdr3_length: 18
cdr3_nt: TGTTCCAGCAGCCTTACCTCGCGCATTCGGAGCTCCTACAATGAGCAGTTCTTC
cdr3_aa: CSSSLTSRIRSSYNEQFF

clone_size: many
j_call: TRBJ2-4
v_call: TRBV29-1
d_call: NA
cdr3_length: 12
cdr3_nt: TGCAGCGTCGGGGGGGACAGTAGCATTCAGTACTTC
cdr3_aa: CSVGGDSSIQYF

clone_size: NA
j_call: TRBJ2-5
v_call: TRBV11-2
d_call: NA
cdr3_length: 14
cdr3_nt: TGTGCCAGCAGCTTAGTACAGGGTCGGGAGACCCAGTACTTC
cdr3_aa: CASSLVQGRETQYF

clone_size: few
j_call: TRBJ2-7
v_call: TRBV29-1
d_call: TRBD1
cdr3_length: 14
cdr3_nt: TGCAGCGTTATAGGACAGGGTCCACCCTACGAGCAGTACTTC
cdr3_aa: CSVIGQGPPYEQYF

clone_size: NA
j_call: TRBJ1-1
v_call: TRBV5-1
d_call: NA
cdr3_length: 14
cdr3_nt: TGCGCCAGCAGCTTAACAGGGACGAACACTGAAGCTTTCTTT
cdr3_aa: CASSLTGTNTEAFF

clone_size: few
j_call: TRBJ2-7
v_call: TRBV29-1
d_call: NA
cdr3_length: 15
cdr3_nt: TGCAGCGTTGAAGTGGGGTGGTCCGACAGTTACGAGCAGTACTTC
cdr3_aa: CSVEVGWSDSYEQYF

clone_size: NA
j_call: TRBJ2-2
v_call: TRBV3-1
d_call: NA
cdr3_length: 14
cdr3_nt: TGTGCCAGCAGCCAAGAAGGCGGCGCCGGGGAGCTGTTTTTT
cdr3_aa: CASSQEGGAGELFF

clone_size: many
j_call: TRBJ2-7
v_call: TRBV20-1
d_call: NA
cdr3_length: 12
cdr3_nt: TGCAGTGCTCCAACGAGGGGTCGAGAGCAGTACTTC
cdr3_aa: CSAPTRGREQYF

clone_size: NA
j_call: TRBJ1-3
v_call: TRBV9
d_call: NA
cdr3_length: 18
cdr3_nt: TGTGCCAGCAGCGTTGGGGAACGCCTCAAATTCGCTGGAAACACCATATATTTT
cdr3_aa: CASSVGERLKFAGNTIYF

clone_size: few
j_call: TRBJ2-3
v_call: TRBV20-1
d_call: TRBD2
cdr3_length: 17
cdr3_nt: TGCAGTGCATTGGGACTAGCGTTATGGGTGAGCACAGATACGCAGTATTTT
cdr3_aa: CSALGLALWVSTDTQYF

clone_size: NA
j_call: TRBJ2-1
v_call: TRBV5-8
d_call: TRBD1
cdr3_length: 17
cdr3_nt: TGTGCCAGCAGCTCGGGACAGGGGGGGCCTAGTAGCAATGAGCAGTTCTTC
cdr3_aa: CASSSGQGGPSSNEQFF

clone_size: NA
j_call: TRBJ1-1
v_call: TRBV19
d_call: NA
cdr3_length: 17
cdr3_nt: TGTGCCACCAAGGCTAGCGGTCTCGGGACATTGAACACTGAAGCTTTCTTT
cdr3_aa: CATKASGLGTLNTEAFF

clone_size: many
j_call: TRBJ2-7
v_call: TRBV10-3
d_call: TRBD1
cdr3_length: 12
cdr3_nt: TGTGCCACAGGACAGGGGGCCTACGAGCAGTACTTC
cdr3_aa: CATGQGAYEQYF

clone_size: few
j_call: TRBJ2-3
v_call: TRBV5-4
d_call: TRBD1
cdr3_length: 17
cdr3_nt: TGTGCCAGCAGCTTGGTCGGACAGGGGGCTTTGGGGGATACGCAGTATTTT
cdr3_aa: CASSLVGQGALGDTQYF

clone_size: many
j_call: TRBJ2-5
v_call: TRBV20-1
d_call: TRBD1
cdr3_length: 13
cdr3_nt: TGCAGTGCTCACAGGGGTGGGCAAGAGACCCAGTACTTC
cdr3_aa: CSAHRGGQETQYF

clone_size: NA
j_call: TRBJ2-3
v_call: TRBV5-6
d_call: TRBD2
cdr3_length: 19
cdr3_nt: TGTGCCAGCAGCTCGGTACTAGCGGGGGCCGAATCTAGCACAGATACGCAGTATTTT
cdr3_aa: CASSSVLAGAESSTDTQYF

clone_size: many
j_call: TRBJ1-2
v_call: TRBV5-1
d_call: TRBD1
cdr3_length: 15
cdr3_nt: TGCGCCAGCAGCTTTCCGGGACAGGGGCCCTATGGCTACACCTTC
cdr3_aa: CASSFPGQGPYGYTF

clone_size: NA
j_call: TRBJ2-4
v_call: TRBV30
d_call: NA
cdr3_length: 14
cdr3_nt: TGTGCCTGGAGTAAAGGGGAGCCCAAAAACATTCAGTACTTC
cdr3_aa: CAWSKGEPKNIQYF

clone_size: few
j_call: TRBJ2-1
v_call: TRBV30
d_call: TRBD2
cdr3_length: 15
cdr3_nt: TGTGCCTGGAGTGTACGAGCGGGGGGGTTTGATGAGCAGTTCTTC
cdr3_aa: CAWSVRAGGFDEQFF

clone_size: few
j_call: TRBJ1-1
v_call: TRBV20-1
d_call: NA
cdr3_length: 12
cdr3_nt: TGCAGTGCTAGTATCGTGACAAATCAAGCTTTCTTT
cdr3_aa: CSASIVTNQAFF

clone_size: NA
j_call: TRBJ2-7
v_call: TRBV6-2/TRBV6-3
d_call: NA
cdr3_length: 14
cdr3_nt: TGTGCCAGCAGTTACACCCTTTGGGCCTACGAGCAGTACTTC
cdr3_aa: CASSYTLWAYEQYF

clone_size: few
j_call: TRBJ1-5
v_call: TRBV7-3
d_call: NA
cdr3_length: 13
cdr3_nt: TGTGCCAGCAGCTTTACCAGGAATCAGCCCCAGCATTTT
cdr3_aa: CASSFTRNQPQHF

clone_size: many
j_call: TRBJ2-3
v_call: TRBV20-1
d_call: NA
cdr3_length: 16
cdr3_nt: TGCAGTGCTAGAGGATGGTGGAACCCTATGGGAGATACGCAGTATTTT
cdr3_aa: CSARGWWNPMGDTQYF

clone_size: NA
j_call: TRBJ2-7
v_call: TRBV4-2
d_call: NA
cdr3_length: 13
cdr3_nt: TGTGCCAGCAGCCAAGATCAACTGGGCGAGCAGTACTTC
cdr3_aa: CASSQDQLGEQYF

clone_size: once
j_call: TRBJ2-3
v_call: TRBV12-3/TRBV12-4
d_call: NA
cdr3_length: 13
cdr3_nt: TGTGCCAGCAGCGCAGCCAGTGTAGATACGCAGTATTTT
cdr3_aa: CASSAASVDTQYF

clone_size: NA
j_call: TRBJ2-3
v_call: TRBV18
d_call: NA
cdr3_length: 15
cdr3_nt: TGTGCCAGCTCGTTAAACCCCATCCTCACAGATACGCAGTATTTT
cdr3_aa: CASSLNPILTDTQYF

clone_size: NA
j_call: TRBJ2-3
v_call: TRBV20-1
d_call: TRBD2
cdr3_length: 12
cdr3_nt: TGCAGTGCTCCTAGCGGGCCAGATACGCAGTATTTT
cdr3_aa: CSAPSGPDTQYF

clone_size: NA
j_call: TRBJ1-3
v_call: TRBV19
d_call: NA
cdr3_length: 15
cdr3_nt: TGTGCCAGTAGTATTTACCGGACATCTGGAAACACCATATATTTT
cdr3_aa: CASSIYRTSGNTIYF

clone_size: NA
j_call: TRBJ2-3
v_call: TRBV5-5
d_call: NA
cdr3_length: 12
cdr3_nt: TGTGCCAGCAGCCACGGGACAGATACGCAGTATTTT
cdr3_aa: CASSHGTDTQYF

clone_size: few
j_call: TRBJ2-5
v_call: TRBV27
d_call: NA
cdr3_length: 17
cdr3_nt: TGTGCCAGCAGTTTATCCTCCGGGGGGCCTCCCCAGGGAACCCAGTACTTC
cdr3_aa: CASSLSSGGPPQGTQYF

clone_size: once
j_call: TRBJ2-5
v_call: TRBV20-1
d_call: NA
cdr3_length: 11
cdr3_nt: TGCAGTGCGCAGGGCGAAGAGACCCAGTACTTC
cdr3_aa: CSAQGEETQYF

clone_size: NA
j_call: TRBJ2-7
v_call: TRBV10-3
d_call: TRBD1
cdr3_length: 13
cdr3_nt: TGTGCCATCTTAGGGACAGGGGGCTACGAGCAGTACTTC
cdr3_aa: CAILGTGGYEQYF

clone_size: medium-sized
j_call: TRBJ2-5
v_call: TRBV7-2
d_call: NA
cdr3_length: 14
cdr3_nt: TGTGCCAGCAGCTTAGCTCGGAACCAAGAGACCCAGTACTTC
cdr3_aa: CASSLARNQETQYF

clone_size: few
j_call: TRBJ1-1
v_call: TRBV25-1
d_call: NA
cdr3_length: 14
cdr3_nt: TGTGCCAGCAGTGAATTTGACATATACACTGAAGCTTTCTTT
cdr3_aa: CASSEFDIYTEAFF

clone_size: NA
j_call: TRBJ2-7
v_call: TRBV14
d_call: NA
cdr3_length: 14
cdr3_nt: TGTGCCAGCAGCCCCCGTCTTGGTGCCTACGAGCAGTACTTC
cdr3_aa: CASSPRLGAYEQYF

clone_size: NA
j_call: TRBJ2-6
v_call: TRBV21-1
d_call: NA
cdr3_length: 16
cdr3_nt: TGTGCCAGCAGCCCTTGGGACAGGGCTGGGGCCAACGTCCTGACTTTC
cdr3_aa: CASSPWDRAGANVLTF

clone_size: few
j_call: TRBJ2-3
v_call: TRBV28
d_call: TRBD2
cdr3_length: 19
cdr3_nt: TGTGCCAGCAGTTCCCTACATCCCACCCTTAGCGGGGAAACAGATACGCAGTATTTT
cdr3_aa: CASSSLHPTLSGETDTQYF

clone_size: NA
j_call: TRBJ2-7
v_call: TRBV27
d_call: NA
cdr3_length: 12
cdr3_nt: TGTGCCAGCAGTTTATCGAGGGGCGAGCAGTACTTC
cdr3_aa: CASSLSRGEQYF

clone_size: NA
j_call: TRBJ1-2
v_call: TRBV9
d_call: TRBD1
cdr3_length: 14
cdr3_nt: TGTGCCAGCAGCCCCCGGACAGGGAACTATGGCTACACCTTC
cdr3_aa: CASSPRTGNYGYTF

clone_size: many
j_call: TRBJ2-3
v_call: TRBV10-3
d_call: NA
cdr3_length: 13
cdr3_nt: TGTGCCATCAGTGACAGGGCGGAGGATACGCAGTATTTT
cdr3_aa: CAISDRAEDTQYF

clone_size: NA
j_call: TRBJ1-5
v_call: TRBV12-3/TRBV12-4
d_call: TRBD1
cdr3_length: 15
cdr3_nt: TGTGCCAGCAGTTTGGGCAGGGGGAGCAATCAGCCCCAGCATTTT
cdr3_aa: CASSLGRGSNQPQHF

clone_size: few
j_call: TRBJ2-3
v_call: TRBV5-1
d_call: NA
cdr3_length: 13
cdr3_nt: TGCGCCAGCAGCTTTACCTCTCGGGATACGCAGTATTTT
cdr3_aa: CASSFTSRDTQYF

clone_size: few
j_call: TRBJ2-3
v_call: TRBV19
d_call: TRBD2
cdr3_length: 18
cdr3_nt: TGTGCCAGTAGTATTGGGTCCCCACTAGCGGGGGGCACAGATACGCAGTATTTT
cdr3_aa: CASSIGSPLAGGTDTQYF

clone_size: NA
j_call: TRBJ2-7
v_call: TRBV7-9
d_call: TRBD1
cdr3_length: 14
cdr3_nt: TGTGCCAGCAGCTTAGGACAGGGAAAGCACGAGCAGTACTTC
cdr3_aa: CASSLGQGKHEQYF